This T cell receptor (beta chain) was captured by sequencing in a study of neoadjuvant anti-PD-1 for oral cavity cancer. Across the whole study: Patients without progression got a fourth dose around day 43.

Overall study findings and caveats: With three patients per group, TCR findings need larger cohorts.

The CDR3 loop spans 10 amino acids. Stage II-IVA oral cavity squamous cell carcinoma was new and untreated by systemic or radiation therapy. PBMCs were not maintained or expanded in culture before analysis. This clone was counted between two and nine times. Antigen unknown. TCRdb keeps only in-frame clones here, not all; method: immunoSEQ multiplex PCR. The sample contains roughly 15,000 clones, 60% to 70% of which appear only once. This TCR came from a person aged 40-85 years with oral cavity squamous cell carcinoma. This material consisted of PBMCs, taken before nivolumab (anti-PD-1) treatment. The chain joins TRBV1 to TRBJ1-1. TRBV1 is shown as a pseudogene. CDR3 sequence (DNA): TGCACCAACCTTAGGGCCTCGGCTTTCTTT. Amino acid sequence: CTNLRASAFF.